A single sample is the source of the 15 T cell receptor beta chains below, sequenced in a study of early T cells in non-severe SARS-CoV-2 infection. In TCRdb, the 5' RACE reads were re-called with MiXCR into one record per CDR3 protein. The sample has 98,000 or so distinct CDR3 sequences, 9.5% to 15% seen once. Here the sequenced sample was whole blood, taken at baseline. The receptors were sampled from an adult who was a healthcare worker with PCR-confirmed SARS-CoV-2 infection or an uninfected control (not recorded which).

The chain links TRBV5-6 to TRBJ1-2, with D possibly being TRBD1 (6 bases). Germline V CDR1 and CDR2: SGHDT, YYEEEE. The CDR3 consists of 13 residues. Trimming pared 2 bases from V and 7 bases from J, leaving 12 bases between. The CDR3 sequence: CASSLQGIGGYTF. CDR3 nucleotides: TGTGCCAGCAGCTTACAGGGAATTGGTGGCTACACCTTC.

This clonotype was recorded a few times. At one end the junction does not follow the germline gene, possibly because of a read error. The V gene is TRBV12-3 or TRBV12-4, the J gene TRBJ1-2; D is perhaps TRBD1 (6 bases). The CDR3 contains 14 residues. CDR3 residues: CASSLAQGTGGYTF. The CDR3 nucleotides are TGTGCCAGCAGCTTAGCACAGGGTACGGGGGGCTACACCTTC.

V gene TRBV28 combines with J gene TRBJ2-6; D gene ambiguous. The V and J ends lost 9 bases and 0 bases respectively, with 3 bases between them. There are 12 residues in the CDR3. Germline CDR1 reads MDHEN; CDR2 reads SYDVKM. The CDR3 here is CASVSGANVLTF. CDR3 nucleotides: TGTGCCAGTGTCTCTGGGGCCAACGTCCTGACTTTC.

The V gene is TRBV5-1, the J gene TRBJ2-7; 11 nucleotides agree with TRBD2. V lost 2 bases and J lost 6; bases outside the gene matches: 19. Germline CDR1 reads SGHRS; CDR2 reads YFSETQ. This CDR3 comprises 19 residues. The CDR3 DNA sequence: TGCGCCAGCAGCTTCCGGGCTAGCGGGGGGTCCACCCGACCCTTCGAGCAGTACTTC. It specifies CASSFRASGGSTRPFEQYF.

The chain links TRBV12-3 or TRBV12-4 to TRBJ2-7, with 11 positions matching TRBD2. The CDR3 is 14 residues long. With 3 bases clipped from V and 3 bases from J, the junction kept 1 base outside the gene matches. CDR3 nucleotides: TGTGCCAGCAGTTTGACTAGCGGGAACTACGAGCAGTACTTC. This encodes CASSLTSGNYEQYF.

This clonotype was seen only a few times. The chain joins TRBV18 to TRBJ2-1; TRBD2 matches at 7 bases. Trimming took 2 bases from V and 7 from J; bases not matched to a gene: 14. CDR3 length: 17 amino acids. CDR1 and CDR2 from the germline V gene are KGHSH and LQKENI. The CDR3 loop reads CASSPSMGLPTANEQFF. The CDR3, as DNA: TGTGCCAGCTCACCATCAATGGGACTACCTACGGCTAATGAGCAGTTCTTC.

The rearrangement links TRBV7-9 to TRBJ1-5; the D gene is possibly TRBD1 (5 bases). In germline, CDR1 is SEHNR, CDR2 FQNEAQ (reference sequence). V lost 5 bases and J lost 10, with 15 bases in between. The CDR3 extends over 13 amino acids. CDR3 coding DNA: TGTGCCAGCAGCGAGAGAGACAGATACCCCCAGCATTTT. This gives the protein CASSERDRYPQHF.

This rearrangement joins TRBV11-2 to TRBJ2-5; possibly TRBD1 for D (6 bases). The germline gives CDR1 SGHAT, CDR2 FQNNGV. Trimming removed 5 bases at V and 5 bases at J, with 15 bases between. The CDR3 is made up of 14 amino acids. CDR3 protein: CASSPGQWRETQYF. In nucleotides, the CDR3 is TGTGCCAGCAGCCCCGGACAGTGGCGGGAGACCCAGTACTTC.

The chain employs TRBV28 and TRBJ2-7; TRBD1 agrees at 7 bases. Trimming cost V 6 bases and J 5 bases; bases outside gene matches: 4. The CDR3 contains 12 residues. Looked up from germline, CDR1 is MDHEN and CDR2 is SYDVKM. The CDR3: CASSRDRDEQYF. In nucleotides, the CDR3 is TGTGCCAGCAGCCGTGACAGGGACGAGCAGTACTTC.

Only a few counts were recorded for this clonotype. Relative to the germline gene, one junction end is altered; a read error may explain this. The V and J genes are TRBV12-3 or TRBV12-4 and TRBJ2-1; D call uncertain. CDR3 length: 14 amino acids. CDR3 in DNA: TGTGCAAGCAGTTTAGGTCGGAAAGACAATGAGCAGTTCTTC. This translates into CASSLGRKDNEQFF.

This clonotype was detected many times. The rearrangement links TRBV30 to TRBJ2-3; 8 bases fit TRBD2. V lost 7 bases and J lost 2; bases outside the gene matches: 8. CDR1 and CDR2 from the germline V gene are GTSNPN and SVGIG (reference sequence). The CDR3 sequence is 14 residues long. The CDR3 sequence: CASSGGLSTDTQYF. In DNA, the CDR3 is TGTGCCTCCAGCGGGGGCCTCTCCACAGATACGCAGTATTTT.

This chain links TRBV9 with TRBJ2-3, with no clear D. This CDR3 comprises 12 residues. Germline CDR1 reads SGDLS; CDR2 reads YYNGEE. V lost 3 bases and J lost 4, with 6 bases in between. The CDR3 protein is CASSENSDTQYF. The CDR3 DNA sequence: TGTGCCAGCAGCGAGAATTCAGATACGCAGTATTTT.

The V and J genes are TRBV20-1 and TRBJ1-1; D may be TRBD1 (5 bases). Trimming shortened V by 4 bases and J by 5 bases, and 11 bases separated the two germline ends. Germline V gene lookup returns CDR1 DFQATT and CDR2 SNEGSKA (reference sequence). The CDR3 spans 12 residues. This CDR3 reads CSANRGWTEAFF. The CDR3 nucleotides are TGCAGTGCTAATAGGGGTTGGACTGAAGCTTTCTTT.

This sequence joins TRBV27 and TRBJ2-7; no firm D call. The ends were cut back, 6 bases at V and 6 bases at J, with 15 bases in the middle. CDR3 size: 13 residues. Germline V gene sequence: CDR1 MNHEY, CDR2 SMNVEV (reference sequence). CDR3 residues: CASSSGRSLEQYF. CDR3 DNA sequence: TGTGCCAGCAGCTCCGGACGCAGCCTCGAGCAGTACTTC.

This clonotype was seen ten or more times. The chain employs TRBV9 and TRBJ2-2, with 10 positions matching TRBD2. J gave up 1 base and V 0 bases, and 6 bases lay outside the gene matches. CDR3 length equals 18 residues. The germline V gene has CDR1 SGDLS and CDR2 YYNGEE. In DNA form, the CDR3 reads TGTGCCAGCAGCGTAGGGGCTAGCGGGAGCCAGAACACCGGGGAGCTGTTTTTT. Translating gives CASSVGASGSQNTGELFF.